This T cell receptor (beta chain) was captured by sequencing in a study of cytomegalovirus exposure and HLA in healthy donors. Overall study context: There were some 81 million unique TCRs (from HLA-typed donors) in an early data release.

J gave up 2 bases and V 0 bases, and 4 bases lay outside the gene matches. The CDR3 loop spans 15 amino acids. Germline V gives CDR1 SGHRS, CDR2 YFSETQ. PCR used 60 Vbeta primers and 13 Jbeta primers. Produced via immunoSEQ multiplex PCR; TCRdb's table is partial and in-frame only. The repertoire consists of more than 50,000 clones, with approximately 75% occurring once and the leading ten covering roughly 25%. Study-level results: In a later analysis, most CMV-associated TCR beta chains appeared HLA-restricted. Sequencing depth roughly uniform across donors was assumed in presence/absence analyses. The Asian-associated ancestry cluster reportedly had fewer N-insertions than the approximately 610-donor mean in a later analysis.

To note about this clone: Antigen specificity is unknown.

The chain joins TRBV5-1 to TRBJ2-7, with 8 bases aligning to TRBD2. The TCR originated in a man aged 50 or older in good health and CMV-seropositive. Sequencing was performed on PBMCs. In DNA, the CDR3 is TGCGCCAGCAGCTTGGTGGGCGGGAGGACCTACGAGCAGTACTTC. Its protein is CASSLVGGRTYEQYF.